The source of this T cell receptor (beta chain) is a study of shared clonotypes between healthy human individuals. This clone was counted a single time. Every immunoSEQ plate was one replicate of a subset's evenly spread DNA. TCRdb's copy holds only in-frame clones and misses some; the assay was immunoSEQ multiplex PCR. There are roughly 2.5 million clones in the sample; just over 90% occur only once, and more than 0.12% lies in the top ten. The germline V gene has CDR1 LNHDA and CDR2 SQIVND (reference sequence). Germline trimming cut 5 bases from V and 3 bases from J; bases unmatched to any gene: 15. The CDR3 runs to 18 residues.

V usage is TRBV19 and J usage is TRBJ2-7; 11 nucleotides match TRBD2. The sample consisted of naive CD4+ T cells sorted from blood. The sample's subset: CD45RA+ positively selected. This receptor was taken from a man aged 18 to 29 in good health. CDR3 in amino acids: CASSLRLASGTSGYEQYF. The CDR3 nucleotides are TGTGCCAGTAGTCTCAGACTTGCGTCCGGGACTAGCGGCTACGAGCAGTACTTC.